The clone carrying this T cell receptor beta chain was counted only a few times. This table comes from immunoSEQ multiplex PCR, and its TCRdb copy is limited to in-frame clones, with some not included. There are under 150,000 clones in the sample; approximately 92% occur only once, and around 1.2% lies in the top ten. The record originates from a study of control samples from healthy donors and cancer patients. CDR3 length: 14 amino acids. Germline V gives CDR1 LNHDA, CDR2 SQIVND (reference sequence). Trimming at V came to 4 bases and at J to 2 bases, leaving 0 bases not matched to a gene. The TCR was taken from a woman between 50 and 59 years old with colorectal cancer. The chain has TRBV19 and TRBJ2-1; 9 bases are a match to TRBD1. The sequenced material came from PBMCs. The CDR3 coding sequence is TGTGCCAGTAGTAGGACAGGGGCCTACAATGAGCAGTTCTTC. Amino acid sequence: CASSRTGAYNEQFF.